Listed below are T cell receptor beta chains from one sample, sequenced in a study of T cell responses to AZD1222 COVID-19 vaccine. Only in-frame clones appear in the TCRdb table, and some are missing; sequencing was by immunoSEQ multiplex PCR. The table records under 250,000 clones, 85% to 95% of them present only once. Here the sequenced sample was peripheral blood, taken on day 0 of MenACWY control vaccination. Receptors originate from an adult in good health. The CDR3 runs from the conserved cysteine through the conserved F or W. Fields, in order: clone size, D gene, V gene, J gene, CDR3 protein, CDR3 DNA. A D gene is named only where the DNA matches it firmly. Clone size is not always given. Where it is, it says once, few, many or a class for expanded clones.

>-|-|TRBV27|TRBJ1-2
CASSLSGNYGYTF
TGTGCCAGCAGTTTGTCAGGGAACTATGGCTACACCTTC
>-|-|TRBV6-6|TRBJ1-5
CASSLQAPETASPVSVNQPQHF
TGTGCCAGCAGTCTCCAAGCCCCCGAGACAGCGAGTCCTGTAAGTGTTAATCAGCCCCAGCATTTT
>-|-|TRBV12-3/TRBV12-4|TRBJ1-1
CASSLEENTEAFF
TGTGCCAGCAGTTTAGAGGAGAACACTGAAGCTTTCTTT
>once|TRBD1|TRBV9|TRBJ1-4
CASSPGTGGRKLFF
TGTGCCAGCAGCCCCGGGACAGGGGGTCGGAAACTGTTTTTT
>once|-|TRBV28|TRBJ2-1
CASRLRSGEQFF
TGTGCCAGCAGACTTAGATCTGGTGAGCAGTTCTTC
>-|TRBD1|TRBV27|TRBJ1-1
CASRLDRGYTEAFF
TGTGCCAGCAGACTGGACAGGGGTTACACTGAAGCTTTCTTT
>few|TRBD1|TRBV7-9|TRBJ1-5
CASSLSGGKNQPQHF
TGTGCCAGCAGCTTATCAGGGGGGAAAAATCAGCCCCAGCATTTT
>-|-|TRBV5-1|TRBJ2-5
CASSRGARDLPETQYF
TGCGCCAGCAGCAGGGGGGCGAGGGACCTACCCGAGACCCAGTACTTC
>-|-|TRBV5-5|TRBJ2-2
CASSTGTGHGELFF
TGTGCCAGCAGCACCGGGACTGGTCACGGGGAGCTGTTTTTT
>-|TRBD1|TRBV7-2|TRBJ1-4
CASSFWTGSGEKLFF
TGTGCCAGCAGCTTCTGGACAGGGAGTGGTGAAAAACTGTTTTTT
>-|-|TRBV30|TRBJ1-5
CAWSPSPRGPQHF
TGTGCCTGGAGCCCCTCTCCCAGAGGGCCCCAGCATTTT
>-|-|TRBV28|TRBJ1-4
CASTRAGEKLFF
TGTGCCAGCACGAGGGCGGGGGAAAAACTGTTTTTT
>-|-|TRBV3-1/TRBV3-2|TRBJ1-6
CASSRTSSYNSPLHF
TGTGCCAGCAGCCGGACAAGCTCCTATAATTCACCCCTCCACTTT
>-|TRBD1|TRBV6-5|TRBJ2-1
CASSGTGTNEQFF
TGTGCCAGCAGCGGGACAGGCACTAATGAGCAGTTCTTC
>-|TRBD1|TRBV7-2|TRBJ1-5
CASSPDRGRDQPQHF
TGTGCCAGCAGCCCTGACAGGGGACGGGATCAGCCCCAGCATTTT
>-|-|TRBV11-3|TRBJ1-3
CASSPRGPGNTIYF
TGTGCCAGCAGCCCCCGCGGCCCTGGAAACACCATATATTTT
>-|TRBD1|TRBV5-5|TRBJ1-1
CASSTRQGWNTEAFF
TGTGCCAGCAGCACCCGACAGGGGTGGAACACTGAAGCTTTCTTT
>-|-|TRBV29-1|TRBJ2-3
CSVALRGGIDTQYF
TGCAGCGTTGCTCTCAGGGGGGGGATAGATACGCAGTATTTT
>few|-|TRBV6-5|TRBJ1-1
CASSYSGVSPEAFF
TGTGCCAGCAGTTACTCGGGGGTTAGCCCTGAAGCTTTCTTT
>-|-|TRBV10-3|TRBJ1-2
CAINPGDFNYGYTF
TGTGCCATCAACCCAGGCGACTTTAACTATGGCTACACCTTC
>-|TRBD2|TRBV5-1|TRBJ2-2
CASSPYLRGGSGELFF
TGCGCCAGCAGCCCCTACCTACGGGGGGGCAGCGGGGAGCTGTTTTTT
>-|TRBD1|TRBV4-3|TRBJ1-1
CASSPSRTGVTEAFF
TGCGCCAGCAGCCCCTCCCGGACAGGGGTAACTGAAGCTTTCTTT
>-|-|TRBV12-3/TRBV12-4|TRBJ2-7
CASSFGQFYEQYF
TGTGCCAGCAGTTTCGGGCAGTTTTACGAGCAGTACTTC
>-|TRBD2|TRBV3-1/TRBV3-2|TRBJ2-1
CASSQGSSGGLEQFF
TGTGCCAGCAGCCAAGGTTCTAGCGGGGGGCTTGAGCAGTTCTTC
>-|TRBD1|TRBV2|TRBJ1-2
CASSGPGQINYGYTF
TGTGCCAGCAGTGGCCCGGGACAGATCAACTATGGCTACACCTTC
>-|-|TRBV9|TRBJ2-7
CASSPLAFSRYEQYF
TGTGCCAGCAGCCCGTTAGCCTTTTCCCGCTACGAGCAGTACTTC
>-|-|TRBV7-9|TRBJ1-1
CASSFQGLEAFF
TGTGCCAGCAGCTTCCAGGGGCTTGAAGCTTTCTTT
>-|-|TRBV30|TRBJ1-1
CAIGRGGFTEAFF
TGTGCCATTGGGAGGGGGGGCTTCACTGAAGCTTTCTTT
>-|-|TRBV5-4|TRBJ1-2
CASSLDTANYGYTF
TGTGCCAGCAGCTTGGATACAGCCAACTATGGCTACACCTTC
>-|-|TRBV9|TRBJ1-4
CASSPSGRGDNEKLFF
TGTGCCAGCAGCCCATCAGGGAGGGGGGATAATGAAAAACTGTTTTTT
>-|TRBD2|TRBV5-8|TRBJ2-3
CASSLRSGGPTDTQYF
TGTGCCAGCAGCTTGAGAAGCGGGGGGCCCACAGATACGCAGTATTTT
>-|TRBD2|TRBV10-3|TRBJ2-7
CAITGGGAAREQYF
TGTGCCATCACCGGCGGGGGGGCCGCGCGCGAGCAGTACTTC
>-|-|TRBV6-6|TRBJ1-1
CASGQLRGYTEAFF
TGTGCCAGCGGACAACTCAGGGGATACACTGAAGCTTTCTTT
>-|TRBD1|TRBV30|TRBJ1-6
CAWNGDRASPLHF
TGTGCCTGGAATGGGGACAGGGCTTCACCCCTCCACTTT
>-|-|TRBV28|TRBJ1-2
CASSNKGYGYTF
TGTGCCAGCAGTAACAAGGGCTATGGCTACACCTTC
>-|TRBD1|TRBV4-1|TRBJ1-5
CASSRTGDSNQPQHF
TGCGCCAGCAGCCGTACAGGGGACAGCAATCAGCCCCAGCATTTT
>-|-|TRBV3-1/TRBV3-2|TRBJ1-6
CASSQEFSFYSPLHF
TGTGCCAGCAGCCAAGAATTCAGCTTTTATTCACCCCTCCACTTT
>-|-|TRBV6-5|TRBJ1-4
CASRNRGIWGEKLFF
TGTGCCAGCAGGAACCGGGGGATTTGGGGTGAAAAACTGTTTTTT
>-|-|TRBV4-3|TRBJ1-4
CASSQEGTRNEKLFF
TGCGCCAGCAGCCAAGAGGGGACACGAAATGAAAAACTGTTTTTT
>-|TRBD1|TRBV12-3/TRBV12-4|TRBJ1-1
CASSTGARTEAFF
TGTGCCAGCAGTACAGGGGCAAGGACTGAAGCTTTCTTT
>-|-|TRBV11-2|TRBJ2-1
CASSPGVSPYNEQFF
TGTGCCAGCAGTCCCGGCGTGAGTCCCTACAATGAGCAGTTCTTC
>once|TRBD1|TRBV11-1|TRBJ1-6
CASTGGTENSPLHF
TGTGCCAGCACCGGCGGGACAGAAAATTCACCCCTCCACTTT
>-|-|TRBV7-3|TRBJ1-1
CASSLGLVGTEAFF
TGTGCCAGCAGCTTAGGGCTCGTGGGGACTGAAGCTTTCTTT
>-|TRBD1|TRBV28|TRBJ1-4
CASSPSGTGSEKLFF
TGTGCCAGCAGTCCATCCGGGACAGGGAGTGAAAAACTGTTTTTT
>-|-|TRBV6-5|TRBJ2-5
CASSYSVGKTQYF
TGTGCCAGCAGTTACTCGGTGGGGAAGACCCAGTACTTC
>-|-|TRBV21-1|TRBJ1-4
CASAPGRDDEKLFF
TGTGCCAGCGCCCCGGGGAGGGACGATGAAAAACTGTTTTTT
>once|TRBD2|TRBV15|TRBJ2-1
CATSSQRGVYNEQFF
TGTGCCACCAGCAGTCAGCGGGGGGTGTACAATGAGCAGTTCTTC
>-|TRBD2|TRBV3-1/TRBV3-2|TRBJ2-7
CASSHGTSGSYSYEQYF
TGTGCCAGCAGCCACGGGACTAGCGGATCATACTCCTACGAGCAGTACTTC
>-|-|TRBV7-9|TRBJ1-5
CASSFGGAENQPQHF
TGTGCCAGCAGCTTCGGGGGGGCTGAGAATCAGCCCCAGCATTTT
>-|-|TRBV2|TRBJ1-5
CASSSSLLGNQPQHF
TGTGCCAGCAGCTCCAGCCTCTTGGGCAATCAGCCCCAGCATTTT
>-|-|TRBV9|TRBJ2-2
CASSPWYDGELFF
TGTGCCAGCAGCCCATGGTATGACGGGGAGCTGTTTTTT
>-|-|TRBV10-3|TRBJ1-4
CAIRGQKSGNEKLFF
TGTGCCATCAGGGGGCAGAAATCGGGTAATGAAAAACTGTTTTTT
>once|-|TRBV11-2|TRBJ1-2
CASSHKWIGAGRGYGYTF
TGTGCCAGCAGTCACAAGTGGATCGGGGCAGGGAGAGGGTATGGCTACACCTTC